Included here is one T cell receptor (beta chain) sequence, with context. CDR3 length equals 13 residues. The germline gives CDR1 LNHDA, CDR2 SQIVND (reference sequence). V gave up 8 bases and J gave up 4 bases, with 15 bases separating them. PCR employed 60 Vbeta and 13 Jbeta primers. Clones were sequenced by immunoSEQ multiplex PCR, and TCRdb holds only the in-frame ones, with some missing. The sample holds just over 150,000 clones; around 72% are singletons and the top ten take about 7%. The source of the sample is a study of cytomegalovirus exposure and HLA in healthy donors. Study-wide context: About 85 million unique TCRs from HLA-typed donors were held in an early release of data. Among the approximately 400 donors who were genotyped, about 84% fell in the genetic ancestry cluster that is associated with self-reported Caucasian donors.

The chain employs TRBV19 and TRBJ2-7, with D possibly TRBD1 on 5 matching bases. The sequence came from a man between 35 and 55 years old in good health and CMV-seropositive. What was sequenced was PBMCs. The CDR3 DNA sequence: TGTGCCAGTGCCTGGGGCAGGGATTACGAGCAGTACTTC. The encoded protein is CASAWGRDYEQYF. Full variable domain (missing parts from reference TRBV19 and TRBJ2-7): DGGITQSPKYLFRKEGQNVTLSCEQNLNHDAMYWYRQDPGQGLRLIYYSQIVNDFQKGDIAEGYSVSREKKESFPLTVTSAQKNPTAFYLCASAWGRDYEQYFGPGTRLTVT.